One sample yielded the 2 T cell receptor beta chains listed below, sequenced in a study of blood T cell repertoires in COVID-19. Clones were sequenced by immunoSEQ multiplex PCR, and TCRdb holds only the in-frame ones, with some missing. The table has around 220,000 clones, roughly 82% seen once. What was sequenced was peripheral blood. The receptors stem from a woman of 80 years or more with active or convalescent COVID-19.

With respect to this clone: Distinct nucleotide sequences in the sample also encode this CDR3. The chain joins TRBV7-9 to TRBJ2-2; 7 nucleotides agree with TRBD1. The germline gives CDR1 SEHNR, CDR2 FQNEAQ (reference sequence). J gave up 5 bases and V 6 bases, and 3 bases lay outside the gene matches. The CDR3 covers 13 residues. The chain's CDR3 is CASSLTGTGELFF. The CDR3 DNA follows: TGTGCCAGCAGTTTGACAGGGACCGGGGAGCTGTTTTTT.

The rearrangement links TRBV9 to TRBJ2-1; 8 bases align to TRBD2. CDR3 length: 16 amino acids. V lost 3 bases and J lost 0; bases outside the gene matches: 5. Germline CDR1 is SGDLS and CDR2 is YYNGEE. The chain's CDR3 is CASSALAASSYNEQFF. The CDR3 region has the DNA TGTGCCAGCAGCGCACTAGCGGCAAGCTCCTACAATGAGCAGTTCTTC.